Listed here are 31 T cell receptor beta chains from one sample, sequenced in a study of CD8 T cells in ankylosing spondylitis. TCRdb itself ran the 5' RACE reads through MiXCR, one entry per CDR3 protein. Of more than 150,000 distinct CDR3 sequences listed, roughly 20% are singletons. The sample comprised blood, either unsorted or a sorted T cell fraction (not recorded which). These receptors all stem from a male donor between 5 and 29 years old with ankylosing spondylitis or in good health (not recorded which).

This clonotype was seen many times. The chain has TRBV29-1 and TRBJ1-1, with TRBD1 identical over 7 bases. The CDR3 sequence is 13 residues long. V was pared by 7 bases and J by 1 base, with 6 bases of the junction left unmatched. From germline, CDR1 is SQVTM and CDR2 ANQGSEA. The CDR3 loop reads CSAYRGTNTEAFF. In DNA, the CDR3 is TGCAGCGCATACAGGGGAACGAACACTGAAGCTTTCTTT.

This CDR3 reads CASSLTSEQFF. DNA for the CDR3: TGTGCCAGCAGCTTGACTAGCGAGCAGTTCTTC. This chain uses TRBV5-6 with TRBJ2-1; D might be TRBD2 (6 bases). CDR1 SGHDT and CDR2 YYEEEE come from the germline V gene. The length of the CDR3 is 11 residues. Trimming left V 1 base short and J 10 bases short, with 6 bases between. Together with reference TRBV5-6 and TRBJ2-1, the CDR3 gives the full variable domain: DAGVTQSPTHLIKTRGQQVTLRCSPKSGHDTVSWYQQALGQGPQFIFQYYEEEERQRGNFPDRFSGHQFPNYSSELNVNALLLGDSALYLCASSLTSEQFFGPGTRLTVL.

This clonotype was found a few times. This sequence joins TRBV7-2 and TRBJ2-1, with 8 bases lining up with TRBD1. Per the germline V gene, CDR1 is SGHTA and CDR2 is FQGNSA. The CDR3 is made up of 17 amino acids. V dropped 0 bases and J dropped 5; count of bases not matched to a gene: 9. The CDR3: CASSLAPRTGQNNEQFF. Written as DNA, the CDR3 is TGTGCCAGCAGCTTAGCGCCTCGGACAGGGCAAAACAATGAGCAGTTCTTC.

This clonotype was counted ten times or more. This chain joins TRBV12-3 or TRBV12-4 and TRBJ1-4, with D uncertain. The germline V and J ends were trimmed by 5 bases and 2 bases, with 9 bases remaining between them. The CDR3 length is 14 residues. CDR3 DNA: TGTGCCAGCAGTAATGCCAACACTAATGAAAAACTGTTTTTT. Translating gives CASSNANTNEKLFF.

Ten or more counts support this clonotype. V gene TRBV27 combines with J gene TRBJ1-2; D is unclear. The germline V gene encodes CDR1 MNHEY and CDR2 SMNVEV (reference sequence). The length of the CDR3 is 11 residues. Trimming took 6 bases from V and 13 from J, leaving 15 bases between them. The CDR3 DNA reads as TGTGCCAGCAGATTAGGCGCTTTAGGCACCTTC. Its translation: CASRLGALGTF.

This clonotype has a count of ten or more. The chain links TRBV3-1 to TRBJ2-7; possibly TRBD2 for D (6 bases). The CDR3 sequence is 14 residues long. V lost 3 bases and J lost 0, with 9 bases in between. From germline, CDR1 is LGHDT and CDR2 YNNKEL (reference sequence). CDR3 in DNA: TGTGCCAGCAGCCAGTCCGGGAGCTCCTACGAGCAGTACGTC. Amino acids: CASSQSGSSYEQYV.

This clonotype has at least ten counts. The chain combines TRBV7-6 with TRBJ2-7; TRBD1 might be the D (5 bases). The V gene's germline CDR1 is SGHVS and CDR2 FNYEAQ. The CDR3 contains 15 residues. The V end was cut by 1 base, the J end by 3 bases, with 13 bases between. The CDR3 protein is CASSLDQGHFYEQYF. The CDR3 DNA reads TGTGCCAGCAGCTTAGACCAGGGCCATTTCTACGAGCAGTACTTC. Based on the CDR3 plus reference TRBV7-6 and TRBJ2-7, the full variable domain is GAGVSQSPRYKVTKRGQDVALRCDPISGHVSLYWYRQALGQGPEFLTYFNYEAQQDKSGLPNDRFSAERPEGSISTLTIQRTEQRDSAMYRCASSLDQGHFYEQYFGPGTRLTVT.

The gene calls are TRBV14 and TRBJ1-1; no firm D call. Trimming shortened V by 2 bases and J by 0 bases, and 13 bases separated the two germline ends. The CDR3 is 16 amino acids. The germline CDR1 and CDR2 sequences are SGHDN and FVKESK. CDR3 in amino acids: CASSQRQPQMNTEAFF. The CDR3 DNA is TGTGCCAGCAGCCAACGGCAGCCGCAGATGAACACTGAAGCTTTCTTT.

This clonotype was observed many times. J is TRBJ1-2 and V is TRBV5-1; 9 nucleotides line up with TRBD1. The ends lost 3 bases at V and 7 bases at J; junction bases unmatched: 4. Germline CDR1 SGHRS, CDR2 YFSETQ. The CDR3 consists of 13 residues. CDR3 nucleotide sequence: TGCGCCAGCAGCTCGGGACAGGGAGGTGGCTACACCTTC. It codes for CASSSGQGGGYTF. Supplemented by reference TRBV5-1 and TRBJ1-2, the full variable domain reads KAGVTQTPRYLIKTRGQQVTLSCSPISGHRSVSWYQQTPGQGLQFLFEYFSETQRNKGNFPGRFSGRQFSNSRSEMNVSTLELGDSALYLCASSSGQGGGYTFGSGTRLTVV.

J is TRBJ2-7 and V is TRBV25-1, with no clear D. V was clipped by 4 bases and J by 5 bases, with 3 bases between them. Germline lookup yields CDR1 MGHDK and CDR2 SYGVNS. CDR3 length: 10 residues. This chain's CDR3 is CASSGDEQYV. CDR3 sequence (DNA): TGTGCCAGCAGTGGCGACGAGCAGTACGTC.

As regards this clonotype: A much larger clone is a single base away; this may be a read error. The CDR3 DNA follows: TGCAGTGCTAGAGGACCCAATGAGCAGTTCTTC. Its protein is CSARGPNEQFF. V usage is TRBV20-1 and J usage is TRBJ2-1, with D unresolved. V dropped 1 base and J dropped 6 bases, with 4 bases sitting between them. The CDR3 is made up of 11 amino acids. The germline V gene encodes CDR1 DFQATT and CDR2 SNEGSKA (reference sequence).

This clonotype was recorded at least ten times. This sequence joins TRBV6-5 and TRBJ1-1; a weak D match, TRBD1 (5 bases). This CDR3 is built from 12 residues. V was pared by 7 bases and J by 0 bases, with 6 bases between. Germline V lookup: CDR1 MNHEY, CDR2 SVGAGI. This CDR3 reads CASMGLNTEAFF. In DNA, the CDR3 is TGTGCCAGCATGGGGCTGAACACTGAAGCTTTCTTT.

This clonotype was detected ten times or more. The chain couples TRBV12-3 or TRBV12-4 to TRBJ2-7; D is ambiguous. V lost 7 bases to trimming and J lost 4 bases, with 14 bases between them. This CDR3 contains 13 residues. Here the CDR3 reads CASTKSASYEQYF. The CDR3 DNA follows: TGTGCCAGCACCAAATCAGCTTCTTACGAGCAGTACTTC.

This clonotype was found many times. The rearrangement uses TRBV18 and TRBJ1-6; 8 nucleotides agree with TRBD1. Germline V gives CDR1 KGHSH, CDR2 LQKENI. Trimming removed 5 bases from V and 7 bases from J; junction bases left unmatched: 4. The CDR3 spans 14 residues. CDR3 protein: CASSSDRVNSPLHF. In nucleotides, the CDR3 is TGTGCCAGCTCATCGGACAGGGTGAATTCACCCCTCCACTTT.

The chain is built from TRBV10-3 and TRBJ2-1; TRBD2 aligns across 10 bases. V gave up 4 bases and J gave up 6 bases; unmatched junction bases: 18. Germline V gives CDR1 ENHRY, CDR2 SYGVKD. This CDR3 region has 19 residues. The CDR3, as DNA: TGTGCCATCAGTGTCACGAGCGGGAGGGCCCATGTCTCATTCAATGAGCAGTTCTTC. Residues: CAISVTSGRAHVSFNEQFF.

This clonotype was picked up many times. The chain combines TRBV7-2 with TRBJ2-7, with D uncertain. The length of the CDR3 is 11 residues. V lost 6 bases to trimming and J lost 0 bases, with 3 bases between them. The germline gives CDR1 SGHTA, CDR2 FQGNSA. CDR3 coding DNA: TGTGCCAGCAGGAACTCCTACGAGCAGTACTTC. Translated, it gives CASRNSYEQYF.

This clonotype was observed at least ten times. The CDR3 spells CAISSRQGAGETQYF. CDR3 in DNA: TGTGCCATCAGTTCCCGACAGGGGGCCGGGGAGACCCAGTACTTC. This chain connects TRBV10-3 to TRBJ2-5; 10 bases align to TRBD1. In germline, CDR1 is ENHRY, CDR2 SYGVKD. Trimming at V came to 5 bases and at J to 5 bases, leaving 8 bases not matched to a gene. The CDR3 totals 15 residues.

This clonotype was detected many times. The genes are TRBV6-2 or TRBV6-3 and TRBJ2-2, with D possibly being TRBD2 (5 bases). V shed 6 bases and J shed 7 bases, with 12 bases lying between them. Germline V gene lookup returns CDR1 MNHEY and CDR2 SVGEGT. CDR3 length: 13 amino acids. The CDR3 bases are TGTGCCAGCAGCAGGACTGGGGACGGGGAGCTGTTTTTT. Protein: CASSRTGDGELFF.

This clonotype was seen at least ten times. The chain joins TRBV27 to TRBJ2-1; TRBD1 or TRBD2 may be the D gene (5 bases each). The CDR3 is 14 amino acids. Germline-derived CDR1 and CDR2 are MNHEY and SMNVEV (reference sequence). The V end lost 9 bases, the J end lost 2 bases, and 14 bases lay between the germline ends. CDR3 residues: CASLGVGAYNEQFF. Written as DNA, the CDR3 is TGTGCCAGTCTAGGGGTGGGGGCCTACAATGAGCAGTTCTTC.

This clonotype was found many times. The J gene is TRBJ2-3, the V gene TRBV20-1; D uncertain. Germline values: CDR1 DFQATT, CDR2 SNEGSKA (reference sequence). The germline V and J ends were trimmed by 2 bases and 2 bases, with 14 bases remaining between them. CDR3 length: 15 amino acids. This CDR3 is CSARPVAKPTDTQYF. Here the CDR3 DNA reads TGCAGTGCTAGACCGGTCGCAAAACCCACAGATACGCAGTATTTT.

This clonotype was recorded many times. The rearrangement links TRBV2 to TRBJ2-5; TRBD2 agrees at 13 bases. J was trimmed by 4 bases and V by 6 bases; bases with no gene match: 5. Germline-derived CDR1 and CDR2 are SNHLY and FYNNEI. The CDR3 runs 15 residues. DNA of the CDR3: TGTGCCAGCAGAGAAACTAGCGGGAGGGGAGAGACCCAGTACTTC. It translates to CASRETSGRGETQYF.

This clonotype showed up many times. The CDR3 here is CASSRLAGDSTGELFF. CDR3 DNA: TGTGCCAGCAGCCGACTAGCGGGAGATTCCACCGGGGAGCTGTTTTTT. The chain carries TRBV11-1 and TRBJ2-2; 12 bases are shared with TRBD2. V lost 5 bases and J lost 4; bases outside the gene matches: 5. The CDR3 extends over 16 amino acids. Germline V gene sequence: CDR1 SGHAT, CDR2 FQDESV (reference sequence).

At least ten counts were recorded for this clonotype. The chain employs TRBV20-1 and TRBJ2-5, with D maybe TRBD1 (6 bases). The germline gives CDR1 DFQATT, CDR2 SNEGSKA (reference sequence). The CDR3 has 16 residues. V was pared by 3 bases and J by 7 bases, with 24 bases between. The CDR3, as DNA: TGCAGTGCTAGTGGGGGCAGCACTCCCGCGTCGGGGACCCAGTACTTC. Encoded protein: CSASGGSTPASGTQYF.

The chain couples TRBV6-5 to TRBJ1-1; D not certain. The CDR3 spans 14 residues. V lost 2 bases and J 1 base, leaving 8 bases between the germline ends. Germline CDR1 MNHEY, CDR2 SVGAGI. The CDR3 protein is CASSYGKGNTEAFF. CDR3 nucleotides: TGTGCCAGCAGTTACGGGAAGGGGAACACTGAAGCTTTCTTT.

There are many counts of this clonotype. The CDR3 spells CASSYLGGAGGELFF. In DNA, the CDR3 is TGTGCCAGCAGTTACTTGGGAGGGGCGGGCGGGGAGCTGTTTTTT. The gene calls are TRBV6-5 and TRBJ2-2; 7 bases map to TRBD2. The CDR3 runs 15 residues. CDR1 MNHEY and CDR2 SVGAGI come from the germline V gene. With 1 base clipped from V and 7 bases from J, the junction kept 6 bases outside the gene matches.

At least ten counts were recorded for this clonotype. This chain joins TRBV5-1 and TRBJ2-7; D remains unclear. Germline V gene sequence: CDR1 SGHRS, CDR2 YFSETQ. The length of the CDR3 is 14 residues. V was cut by 1 base and J by 0 bases, with 8 bases left in between. This CDR3 is CASSLTHSSYEQYF. The CDR3 coding sequence is TGCGCCAGCAGCTTGACCCACTCCTCCTACGAGCAGTACTTC. The full variable domain, completed using reference TRBV5-1 and TRBJ2-7, is KAGVTQTPRYLIKTRGQQVTLSCSPISGHRSVSWYQQTPGQGLQFLFEYFSETQRNKGNFPGRFSGRQFSNSRSEMNVSTLELGDSALYLCASSLTHSSYEQYFGPGTRLTVT.

In its sample, this clonotype was seen many times. This rearrangement joins TRBV12-3 or TRBV12-4 to TRBJ2-1; 11 nucleotides line up with TRBD2. V dropped 6 bases and J dropped 10; count of bases not matched to a gene: 11. CDR3 length: 15 amino acids. CDR3 nucleotides: TGTGCCAGCAGGATGGGACTAGCGGCAGAAGACGAGCAGTTCTTC. This sequence encodes CASRMGLAAEDEQFF.

This clonotype has a count of ten or more. This chain joins TRBV5-1 and TRBJ1-6; possibly TRBD1 for D (5 bases). The V and J ends lost 0 bases and 10 bases respectively, with 14 bases between them. CDR3 size: 15 residues. Germline V lookup: CDR1 SGHRS, CDR2 YFSETQ. In DNA, the CDR3 is TGCGCCAGCAGCTTGGGGGACGGAGAATGGTCACCCCTCCACTTT. Amino acid sequence: CASSLGDGEWSPLHF. Filled out from reference TRBV5-1 and TRBJ1-6, the complete variable domain reads KAGVTQTPRYLIKTRGQQVTLSCSPISGHRSVSWYQQTPGQGLQFLFEYFSETQRNKGNFPGRFSGRQFSNSRSEMNVSTLELGDSALYLCASSLGDGEWSPLHFGNGTRLTVT.

This clonotype was seen only once. The chain links TRBV15 to TRBJ2-1, with unresolved D. The V end was cut by 5 bases, the J end by 1 base, with 6 bases between. Looked up from germline, CDR1 is LNHNV and CDR2 is YYDKDF (reference sequence). The CDR3 loop spans 13 amino acids. DNA of the CDR3: TGTGCCACCAGCGGCCGGTCCTACAATGAGCAGTTCTTC. Protein sequence: CATSGRSYNEQFF.

This clonotype occurred many times. The chain uses TRBV24-1 and TRBJ2-2, with TRBD1 matching over 9 bases. This CDR3 is built from 16 residues. V was pared by 2 bases and J by 1 base, with 1 base of the junction left unmatched. Germline V gene lookup returns CDR1 KGHDR and CDR2 SFDVKD. CDR3 nucleotide sequence: TGTGCCACCAGTGATTCGGGACAGGGGAACACCGGGGAGCTGTTTTTT. Its translation is CATSDSGQGNTGELFF.

There are a few counts of this clonotype. The chain couples TRBV7-9 to TRBJ1-6, with D unresolved. Trimming took 1 base from V and 4 from J, leaving 8 bases between them. The CDR3 has 15 amino acids. Germline CDR1 is SEHNR and CDR2 is FQNEAQ (reference sequence). The CDR3, as DNA: TGTGCCAGCAGCTTAGTCTCCCAGTATAATTCACCCCTCCACTTT. This sequence encodes CASSLVSQYNSPLHF.